Given below is one TCR beta chain in context. This sample stems from a study of blood T cell repertoires in COVID-19. Study information: T cells, B-cell-depleted T cells, or PBMCs supplied cDNA or gDNA.

Authors' processing steps: Estimation of nucleated cell counts relied on the amplification of reference gene primers. Only in-frame clones appear in the TCRdb table, and some are missing; sequencing was by immunoSEQ multiplex PCR. D and trimming come from the DNA, and the V and J calls and clone size come from that table. The data hold under 300,000 clones, with under 90% observed a single time. Unmatched junction bases numbered 2, after V lost 4 bases and J lost 1 base. Germline V gene lookup returns CDR1 KGHSH and CDR2 LQKENI. This CDR3 spans 14 amino acids. This TCR was recovered from a man aged 50 to 60 with acute or convalescent COVID-19. Sequencing was performed on peripheral blood. The chain recombines TRBV18 with TRBJ1-1, with 8 bases matching TRBD1. The CDR3 nucleotides are TGTGCCAGCTCACGACAGGGGAAGAACACTGAAGCTTTCTTT. Its translation: CASSRQGKNTEAFF.